A single sample is the source of the 10 T cell receptor beta chains below, sequenced in a study of T cells in lung cancer brain metastases. The method was immunoSEQ multiplex PCR; TCRdb's version includes in-frame clones alone and lacks a portion of them. The sample lists approximately 5,300 clones, around nine tenths occurring once. Sequencing was carried out using tumor tissue from the primary lung tumor. These receptor sequences come from a woman between 50 and 59 years old with non-small cell lung cancer.

The chain is built from TRBV9 and TRBJ1-1; no reliable D call. Germline-derived CDR1 and CDR2 are SGDLS and YYNGEE. This CDR3 contains 17 residues. Trimming removed 2 bases from V and 0 bases from J, with 17 bases in between. As DNA, the CDR3 is TGTGCCAGCAGCGTTGGCCGTGAACCTCCTTTGAACACTGAAGCTTTCTTT. Protein product: CASSVGREPPLNTEAFF.

The rearrangement joins TRBV19 to TRBJ1-2; no definite D call. V lost 2 bases and J 2 bases, leaving 15 bases between the germline ends. CDR3 size: 16 residues. In germline, CDR1 is LNHDA, CDR2 SQIVND (reference sequence). The CDR3 spells CASSISRGGKNYGYTF. Here the CDR3 DNA reads TGTGCCAGTAGTATAAGCCGGGGAGGAAAAAACTATGGCTACACCTTC. Drawing the rest from reference TRBV19 and TRBJ1-2, the complete variable domain is DGGITQSPKYLFRKEGQNVTLSCEQNLNHDAMYWYRQDPGQGLRLIYYSQIVNDFQKGDIAEGYSVSREKKESFPLTVTSAQKNPTAFYLCASSISRGGKNYGYTFGSGTRLTVV.

The table lists this clone with a count of one. The V and J genes are TRBV28 and TRBJ2-7, with a tentative D call TRBD1 (5 bases). V gave up 1 base and J gave up 4 bases, with 5 bases separating them. Germline values: CDR1 MDHEN, CDR2 SYDVKM. CDR3 length equals 12 residues. In DNA, the CDR3 is TGTGCCAGCAGTTTATCAGGGTACGAGCAGTACGTC. Protein product: CASSLSGYEQYV.

The chain employs TRBV4-1 and TRBJ2-1, with TRBD2 matching 7 bases. CDR3 length equals 19 residues. Germline CDR1 is MGHRA and CDR2 is YSYEKL. The V segment lost 1 base and the J segment 4 bases; nucleotides outside the gene matches: 16. The CDR3 sequence is CASSQVQSRRGGGYNEQFF. Here the CDR3 DNA reads TGCGCCAGCAGCCAAGTGCAGTCGCGTAGGGGCGGGGGATACAATGAGCAGTTCTTC.

This chain connects TRBV11-3 to TRBJ2-7, with D uncertain. The CDR3 consists of 14 residues. Germline values: CDR1 SGHNT, CDR2 YENEEA. The V end was cut by 2 bases, the J end by 2 bases, with 10 bases between. CDR3 bases: TGTGCCAGCAGCTTAAACTACGGAACCTACGAGCAGTACGTC. This sequence encodes CASSLNYGTYEQYV.

The chain couples TRBV2 to TRBJ2-3; no definite D call. CDR1 and CDR2 from the germline V gene are SNHLY and FYNNEI. The CDR3 is 13 residues long. The germline V and J ends were trimmed by 5 bases and 5 bases, with 11 bases remaining between them. The CDR3 is CASSIPFLDTQYF. The CDR3 bases are TGTGCCAGCAGTATCCCATTCCTAGATACGCAGTATTTT.

The rearrangement joins TRBV6-4 to TRBJ1-5; D is uncertain. Germline V CDR1 and CDR2: MRHNA, SNTAGT. V gave up 6 bases and J gave up 6 bases, with 12 bases separating them. The CDR3 covers 13 residues. In DNA, the CDR3 is TGTGCCAGCAGCCGCACGGAAGGTCAGCCCCAGCATTTT. Translating it yields CASSRTEGQPQHF.

V gene TRBV2 combines with J gene TRBJ1-5; tentatively, D is TRBD1 (5 bases). The CDR3 extends over 17 amino acids. The germline V gene encodes CDR1 SNHLY and CDR2 FYNNEI. The ends were cut back, 8 bases at V and 4 bases at J, with 24 bases in the middle. The CDR3 bases are TGTGCCAGCTCGACCACGAGAATGCGGGGGGGTAATCAGCCCCAGCATTTT. The encoded protein is CASSTTRMRGGNQPQHF. The full variable domain, rest sourced from reference TRBV2 and TRBJ1-5, is EPEVTQTPSHQVTQMGQEVILRCVPISNHLYFYWYRQILGQKVEFLVSFYNNEISEKSEIFDDQFSVERPDGSNFTLKIRSTKLEDSAMYFCASSTTRMRGGNQPQHFGDGTRLSIL.

This chain connects TRBV29-1 to TRBJ1-2; 8 bases are shared with TRBD1. V was pared by 5 bases and J by 6 bases, with 11 bases of the junction left unmatched. Germline CDR1 and CDR2: SQVTM and ANQGSEA. The CDR3 contains 14 residues. CDR3 DNA sequence: TGCAGCGTTCGCACTTCAGGGGGCTTGAATGGCTACACCTTC. Its protein is CSVRTSGGLNGYTF.

The chain uses TRBV5-4 and TRBJ1-3, with D unresolved. Trimming pared 4 bases from V and 7 bases from J, leaving 9 bases between. This CDR3 has 12 residues. Per germline, CDR1 SGHNT and CDR2 YYREEE (reference sequence). The CDR3 nucleotides are TGTGCCAGCAGCGATGGAAGGAACACCATATATTTT. Its translation is CASSDGRNTIYF.